One T cell receptor beta chain is described in this entry. Trimming at V came to 6 bases and at J to 6 bases, leaving 8 bases not matched to a gene. Germline assignment: CDR1 MNHEY and CDR2 SVGEGT. The CDR3 length is 15 residues. The data belong to a study of blood T cell repertoires in COVID-19. On the study more broadly: Researchers got acute and convalescent COVID-19 samples from the United States, Italy and Spain. The cDNA or gDNA used as material had been derived from T cells, B-cell-depleted T cells, or PBMCs.

Original handling: It was from reference gene primer amplification that nucleated cell counts were estimated. Assay used: immunoSEQ multiplex PCR; TCRdb lists only in-frame clones, some missing. V and J calls and clone size are copied from that table; D and trimming were computed from the DNA. Altogether fewer than 20,000 clones are present, 70% to 90% being singletons, with the ten largest covering more than 25%. The source material was peripheral blood. The sequence was obtained from a human donor with active COVID-19. The donor label of this sample is uncertain. The chain carries TRBV6-2 or TRBV6-3 and TRBJ2-3, with 11 bases that match TRBD1. The CDR3 loop is CASSFWDRGKDTQYF. CDR3 sequence (DNA): TGTGCCAGCAGCTTTTGGGACAGGGGGAAGGATACGCAGTATTTT.